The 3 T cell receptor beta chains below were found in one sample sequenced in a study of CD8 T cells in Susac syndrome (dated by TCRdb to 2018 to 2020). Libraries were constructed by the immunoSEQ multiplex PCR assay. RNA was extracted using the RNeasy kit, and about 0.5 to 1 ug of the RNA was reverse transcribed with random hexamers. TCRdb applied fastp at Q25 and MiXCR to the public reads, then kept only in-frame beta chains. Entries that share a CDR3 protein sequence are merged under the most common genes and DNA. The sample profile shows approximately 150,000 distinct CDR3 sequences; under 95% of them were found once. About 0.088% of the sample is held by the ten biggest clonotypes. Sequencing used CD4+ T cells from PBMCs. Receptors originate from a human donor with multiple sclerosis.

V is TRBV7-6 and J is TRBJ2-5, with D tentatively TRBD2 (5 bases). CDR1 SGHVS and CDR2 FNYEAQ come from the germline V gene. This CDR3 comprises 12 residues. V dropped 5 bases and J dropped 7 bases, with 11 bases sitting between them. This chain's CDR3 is CASSEPAGTQYF. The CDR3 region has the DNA TGTGCCAGCAGCGAGCCCGCGGGGACCCAGTACTTC.

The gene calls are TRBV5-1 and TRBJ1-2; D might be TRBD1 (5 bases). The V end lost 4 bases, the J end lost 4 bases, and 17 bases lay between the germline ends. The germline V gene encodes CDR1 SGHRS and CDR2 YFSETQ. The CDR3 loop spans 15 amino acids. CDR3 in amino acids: CASSLGTAGGYGYTF. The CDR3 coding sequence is TGCGCCAGCAGCCTAGGGACCGCAGGAGGCTATGGCTACACCTTC.

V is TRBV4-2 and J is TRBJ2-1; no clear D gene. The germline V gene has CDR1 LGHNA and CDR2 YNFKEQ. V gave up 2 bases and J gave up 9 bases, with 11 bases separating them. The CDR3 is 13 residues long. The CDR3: CASSQTRGREQFF. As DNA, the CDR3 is TGTGCCAGCAGCCAAACGAGAGGACGTGAGCAGTTCTTC.